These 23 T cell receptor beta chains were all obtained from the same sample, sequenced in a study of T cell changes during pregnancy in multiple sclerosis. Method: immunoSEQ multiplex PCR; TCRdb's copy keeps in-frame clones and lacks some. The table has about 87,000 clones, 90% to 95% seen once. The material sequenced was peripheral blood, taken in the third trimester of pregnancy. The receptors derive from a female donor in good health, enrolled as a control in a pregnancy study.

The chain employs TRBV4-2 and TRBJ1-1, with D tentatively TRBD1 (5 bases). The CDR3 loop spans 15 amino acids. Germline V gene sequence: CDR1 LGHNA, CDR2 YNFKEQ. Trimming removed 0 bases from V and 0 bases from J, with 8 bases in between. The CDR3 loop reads CASSQEPGMNTEAFF. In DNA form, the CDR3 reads TGTGCCAGCAGCCAAGAGCCAGGGATGAACACTGAAGCTTTCTTT.

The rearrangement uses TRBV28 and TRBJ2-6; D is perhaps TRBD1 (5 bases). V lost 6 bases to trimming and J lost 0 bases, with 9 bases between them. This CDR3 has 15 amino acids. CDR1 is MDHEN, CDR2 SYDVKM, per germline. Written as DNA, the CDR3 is TGTGCCAGCAGCGACAGCGACTCTGGGGCCAACGTCCTGACTTTC. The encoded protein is CASSDSDSGANVLTF.

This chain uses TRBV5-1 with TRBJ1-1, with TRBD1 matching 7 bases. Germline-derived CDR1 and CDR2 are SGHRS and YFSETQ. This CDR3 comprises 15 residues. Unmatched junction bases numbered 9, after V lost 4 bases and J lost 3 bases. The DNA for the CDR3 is TGCGCCAGCAGCAGAACGACAGGGACCTACACTGAAGCTTTCTTT. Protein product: CASSRTTGTYTEAFF. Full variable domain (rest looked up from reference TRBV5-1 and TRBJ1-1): KAGVTQTPRYLIKTRGQQVTLSCSPISGHRSVSWYQQTPGQGLQFLFEYFSETQRNKGNFPGRFSGRQFSNSRSEMNVSTLELGDSALYLCASSRTTGTYTEAFFGQGTRLTVV.

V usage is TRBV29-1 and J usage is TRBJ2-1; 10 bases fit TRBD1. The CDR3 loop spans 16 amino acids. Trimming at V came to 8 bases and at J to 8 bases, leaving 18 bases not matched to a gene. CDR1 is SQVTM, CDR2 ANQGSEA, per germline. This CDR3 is CSSSGGRDRGVDEQFF. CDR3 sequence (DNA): TGCAGCTCATCTGGGGGGCGGGACAGGGGAGTCGATGAGCAGTTCTTC.

The CDR3 protein is CASSFSQGVTEQYF. In DNA, the CDR3 is TGTGCCAGCAGTTTCTCACAGGGCGTTACCGAGCAGTACTTC. The chain recombines TRBV27 with TRBJ2-7; weak D call: TRBD1 (6 bases). Germline-derived CDR1 and CDR2 are MNHEY and SMNVEV (reference sequence). The ends were cut back, 3 bases at V and 6 bases at J, with 15 bases in the middle. The CDR3 sequence is 14 residues long.

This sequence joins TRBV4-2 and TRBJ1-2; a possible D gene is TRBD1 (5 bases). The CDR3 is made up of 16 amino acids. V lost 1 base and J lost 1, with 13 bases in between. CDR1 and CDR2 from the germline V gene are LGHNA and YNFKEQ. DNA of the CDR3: TGTGCCAGCAGCCAAGCTCCGGGGGTTTATAACTATGGCTACACCTTC. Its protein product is CASSQAPGVYNYGYTF.

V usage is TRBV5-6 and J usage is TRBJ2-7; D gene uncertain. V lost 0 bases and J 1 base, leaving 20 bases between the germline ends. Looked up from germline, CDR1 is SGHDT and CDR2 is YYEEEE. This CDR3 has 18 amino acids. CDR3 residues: CASSLGPMSEPRSYEQYF. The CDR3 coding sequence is TGTGCCAGCAGCTTGGGCCCTATGAGCGAACCGAGATCCTACGAGCAGTACTTC.

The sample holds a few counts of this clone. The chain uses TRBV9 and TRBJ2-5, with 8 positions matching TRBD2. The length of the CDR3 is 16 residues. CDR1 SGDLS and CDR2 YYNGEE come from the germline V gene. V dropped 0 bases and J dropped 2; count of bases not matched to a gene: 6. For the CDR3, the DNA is TGTGCCAGCAGCGTAGCGGGCCGGGAGGGACAAGAGACCCAGTACTTC. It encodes CASSVAGREGQETQYF.

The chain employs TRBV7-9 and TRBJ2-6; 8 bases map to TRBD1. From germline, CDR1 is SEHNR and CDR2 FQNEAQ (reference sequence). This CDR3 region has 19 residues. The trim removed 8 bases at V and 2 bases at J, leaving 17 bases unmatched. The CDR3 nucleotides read TGTGCCAGCGTCGTCGGCCAGGGGGCGATGGCTGCTGGGGCCAACGTCCTGACTTTC. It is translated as CASVVGQGAMAAGANVLTF.

The CDR3 reads CASSPLGTGGHEQYF. The CDR3 DNA reads as TGTGCCAGCTCACCATTAGGGACAGGGGGCCACGAGCAGTACTTC. V and J are TRBV18 and TRBJ2-7; 12 bases align to TRBD1. CDR1 and CDR2 (germline): KGHSH, LQKENI. The length of the CDR3 is 15 residues. Trimming cost V 2 bases and J 5 bases; bases outside gene matches: 4. Filled out from reference TRBV18 and TRBJ2-7, the complete variable domain reads NAGVMQNPRHLVRRRGQEARLRCSPMKGHSHVYWYRQLPEEGLKFMVYLQKENIIDESGMPKERFSAEFPKEGPSILRIQQVVRGDSAAYFCASSPLGTGGHEQYFGPGTRLTVT.

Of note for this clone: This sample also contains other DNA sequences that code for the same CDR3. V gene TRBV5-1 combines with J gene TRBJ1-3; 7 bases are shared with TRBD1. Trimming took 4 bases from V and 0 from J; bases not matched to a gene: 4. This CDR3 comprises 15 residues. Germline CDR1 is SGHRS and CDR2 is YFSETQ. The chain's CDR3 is CASSPRQGSGNTIYF. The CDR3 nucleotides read TGCGCCAGCAGCCCCCGACAGGGCTCTGGAAACACCATATATTTT. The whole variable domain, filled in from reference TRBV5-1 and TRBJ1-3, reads KAGVTQTPRYLIKTRGQQVTLSCSPISGHRSVSWYQQTPGQGLQFLFEYFSETQRNKGNFPGRFSGRQFSNSRSEMNVSTLELGDSALYLCASSPRQGSGNTIYFGEGSWLTVV.

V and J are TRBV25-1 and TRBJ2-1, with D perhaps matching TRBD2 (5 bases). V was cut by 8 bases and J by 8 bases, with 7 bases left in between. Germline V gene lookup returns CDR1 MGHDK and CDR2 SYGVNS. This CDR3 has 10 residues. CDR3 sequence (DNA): TGTGCCAGCCGGCGGGATGAGCAGTTCTTC. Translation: CASRRDEQFF.

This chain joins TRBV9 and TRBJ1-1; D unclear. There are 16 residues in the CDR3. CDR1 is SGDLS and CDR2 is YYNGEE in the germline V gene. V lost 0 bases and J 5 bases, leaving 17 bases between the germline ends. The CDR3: CASSVAPAIGETEAFF. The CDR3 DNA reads TGTGCCAGCAGCGTAGCCCCTGCAATTGGGGAGACTGAAGCTTTCTTT.

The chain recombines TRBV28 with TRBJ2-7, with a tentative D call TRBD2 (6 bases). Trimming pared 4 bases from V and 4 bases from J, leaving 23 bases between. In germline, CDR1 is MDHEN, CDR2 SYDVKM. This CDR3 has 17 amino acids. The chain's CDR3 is CASSSPPGTEDQYEQYF. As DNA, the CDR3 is TGTGCCAGCAGTTCACCCCCTGGGACTGAAGATCAATACGAGCAGTACTTC.

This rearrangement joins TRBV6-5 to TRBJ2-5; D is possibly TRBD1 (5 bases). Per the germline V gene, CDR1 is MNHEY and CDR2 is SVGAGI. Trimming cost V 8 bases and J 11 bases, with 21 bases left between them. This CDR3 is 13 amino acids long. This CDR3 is CASGPRQGAAQYF. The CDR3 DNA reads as TGTGCCAGCGGGCCACGCCAGGGTGCTGCGCAGTACTTC.

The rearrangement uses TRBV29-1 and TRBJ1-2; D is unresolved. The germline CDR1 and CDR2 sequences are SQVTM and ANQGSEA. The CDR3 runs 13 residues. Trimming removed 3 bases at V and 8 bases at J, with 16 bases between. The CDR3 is CSVESPSAGGYTF. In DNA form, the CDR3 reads TGCAGCGTTGAGAGTCCTTCAGCGGGGGGCTACACCTTC.

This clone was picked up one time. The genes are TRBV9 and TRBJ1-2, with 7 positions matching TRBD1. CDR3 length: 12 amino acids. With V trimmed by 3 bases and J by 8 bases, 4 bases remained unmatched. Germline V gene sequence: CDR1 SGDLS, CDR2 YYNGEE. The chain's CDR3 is CASSEGAGGYTF. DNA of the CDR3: TGTGCCAGCAGCGAGGGGGCGGGGGGCTACACCTTC. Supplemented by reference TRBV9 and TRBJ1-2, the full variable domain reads DSGVTQTPKHLITATGQRVTLRCSPRSGDLSVYWYQQSLDQGLQFLIQYYNGEERAKGNILERFSAQQFPDLHSELNLSSLELGDSALYFCASSEGAGGYTFGSGTRLTVV.

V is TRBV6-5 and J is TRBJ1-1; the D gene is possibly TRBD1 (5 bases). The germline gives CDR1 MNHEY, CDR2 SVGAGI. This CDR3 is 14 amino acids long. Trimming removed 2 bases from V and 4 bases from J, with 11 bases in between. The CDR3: CASSYGQGPTEAFF. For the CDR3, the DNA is TGTGCCAGCAGTTACGGCCAGGGCCCCACTGAAGCTTTCTTT.

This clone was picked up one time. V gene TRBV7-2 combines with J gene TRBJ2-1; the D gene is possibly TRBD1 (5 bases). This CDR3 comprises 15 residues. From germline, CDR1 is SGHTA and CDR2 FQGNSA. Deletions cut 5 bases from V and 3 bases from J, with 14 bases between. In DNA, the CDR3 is TGTGCCAGCAGCATCAGGGTAATCTACTACAATGAGCAGTTCTTC. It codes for CASSIRVIYYNEQFF.

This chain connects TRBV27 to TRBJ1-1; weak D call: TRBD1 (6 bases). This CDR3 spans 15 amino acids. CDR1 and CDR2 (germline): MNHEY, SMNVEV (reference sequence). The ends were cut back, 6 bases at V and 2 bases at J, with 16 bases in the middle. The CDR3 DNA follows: TGTGCCAGCAGCCTTGGGGGCAGGCCCAACACTGAAGCTTTCTTT. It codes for CASSLGGRPNTEAFF.

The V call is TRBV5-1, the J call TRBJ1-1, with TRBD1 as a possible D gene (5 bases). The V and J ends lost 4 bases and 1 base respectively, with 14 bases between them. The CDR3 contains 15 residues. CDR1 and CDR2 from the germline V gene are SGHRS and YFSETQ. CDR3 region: CASSPPQGGNTEAFF. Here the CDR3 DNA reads TGCGCCAGCAGCCCCCCGCAGGGTGGGAACACTGAAGCTTTCTTT.

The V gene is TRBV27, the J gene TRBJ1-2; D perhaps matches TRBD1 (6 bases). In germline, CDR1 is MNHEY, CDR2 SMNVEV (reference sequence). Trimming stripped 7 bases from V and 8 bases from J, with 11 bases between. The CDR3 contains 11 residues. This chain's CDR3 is CASKQGRGYTF. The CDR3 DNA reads TGTGCCAGCAAACAGGGTCGGGGCTACACCTTC.

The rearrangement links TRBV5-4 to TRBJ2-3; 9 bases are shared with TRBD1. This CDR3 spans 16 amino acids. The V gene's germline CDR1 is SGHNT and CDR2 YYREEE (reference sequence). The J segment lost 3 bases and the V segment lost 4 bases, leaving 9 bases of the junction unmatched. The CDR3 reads CASSPDRGGITDTQYF. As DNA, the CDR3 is TGTGCCAGCAGCCCGGACAGGGGAGGGATAACAGATACGCAGTATTTT.